A selection of T cell receptor beta chains follows, all from one sample in a study of T cells in Graves' hyperthyroidism and ophthalmopathy. In TCRdb, the multiplex PCR reads were re-called with MiXCR into one record per CDR3 protein. Among around 400,000 distinct CDR3 sequences listed, about 13% were seen once. The sequencing input was blood. The receptors originated from a young woman with Graves' hyperthyroidism. CDR3s include the opening cysteine and the closing phenylalanine or tryptophan. Each record gives: clone size, D gene, CDR3 length, J gene, V gene, CDR3 DNA, CDR3 protein. D genes are given only for firm matches. A row's size may be missing; if present it is once, few, many or a size class.

many,NA,15,TRBJ2-2,TRBV5-5,TGTGCCAGCCGGGCGGGGTGGTCGAACACCGGGGAGCTGTTTTTT,CASRAGWSNTGELFF
few,NA,12,TRBJ1-1,TRBV24-1,TGTGCCACCAGTGGTCGGAACACTGAAGCTTTCTTT,CATSGRNTEAFF
NA,NA,13,TRBJ1-5,TRBV2,TGTGCCAGCAGGGAGGACTCCAATCAGCCCCAGCATTTT,CASREDSNQPQHF
many,NA,12,TRBJ2-2,TRBV11-2,TGTGCCAGCAGCTTAGATGCCGGGGAGCTGTTTTTT,CASSLDAGELFF
NA,NA,17,TRBJ1-1,TRBV19,TGTGCCAGTAGTATGCCCCCCAATGAGGGGAGAGACACTGAAGCTTTCTTT,CASSMPPNEGRDTEAFF
NA,NA,15,TRBJ2-3,TRBV6-2/TRBV6-3,TGTGCCAGCAGTTACTCTGACTCCTTCACAGATACGCAGTATTTT,CASSYSDSFTDTQYF
few,NA,12,TRBJ1-2,TRBV29-1,TGCAGCGTTGCGGCAGACGGCTGGGGCTACACCTTC,CSVAADGWGYTF
NA,TRBD2,15,TRBJ2-1,TRBV6-1,TGTGCCAGCAACCTACTAGCGGGAGCTCTCAATGAGCAGTTCTTC,CASNLLAGALNEQFF
many,NA,14,TRBJ1-6,TRBV20-1,TGCAGTGCCGGAGGCGTGTGGACGAGATCACCCCTCCACTTT,CSAGGVWTRSPLHF
many,TRBD1,20,TRBJ2-1,TRBV5-1,TGCGCCAGCAGCTTTACCCCGGGACAGGGAAGGCGCTCCTCCTACAATGAGCAGTTCTTC,CASSFTPGQGRRSSYNEQFF
many,NA,14,TRBJ1-2,TRBV27,TGTGCCAGCAGTCCCAAGGGCCCGGTGTTTGGCTACACCTTC,CASSPKGPVFGYTF
NA,TRBD1,14,TRBJ1-4,TRBV9,TGTGCCAGCAGCGTCGGGACAGTAAACGAAAAACTGTTTTTT,CASSVGTVNEKLFF
many,NA,14,TRBJ2-5,TRBV7-2,TGTGCCAGCAGCTTAATGGAGGGTTTGGAGACCCAGTACTTC,CASSLMEGLETQYF
NA,TRBD2,12,TRBJ2-1,TRBV29-1,TGCAGCGTTGGCGGGAGAGGCAATGAGCAGTTCTTC,CSVGGRGNEQFF
many,TRBD1,17,TRBJ1-6,TRBV20-1,TGCAGTGCTAGAGATCAAGGGACAGGCTCCTATAATTCACCCCTCCACTTT,CSARDQGTGSYNSPLHF
NA,NA,17,TRBJ1-3,TRBV3-1,TGTGCCAGCAGCCAAGACCCTAGGAGGGTGATAGGAAACACCATATATTTT,CASSQDPRRVIGNTIYF
few,NA,12,TRBJ1-2,TRBV28,TGTGCCAGCAGCCAGCGTGGGGATGGCTACACCTTC,CASSQRGDGYTF
NA,TRBD2,16,TRBJ2-5,TRBV11-1,TGTGCCAGCAGTTTGTGGACTAGCGGGAGAGATGAGACCCAGTACTTC,CASSLWTSGRDETQYF
NA,NA,13,TRBJ1-5,TRBV28,TGTGCCAGCAGTCCCCCGACGGCCTGGCCCCAGCATTTT,CASSPPTAWPQHF
many,NA,14,TRBJ1-2,TRBV3-1,TGTGCCAGCAGCCAAGGCAGCTCTAACTATGGCTACACCTTC,CASSQGSSNYGYTF
many,TRBD2,16,TRBJ2-7,TRBV7-2,TGTGCCAGCAGCGGACAGACTAGCGGGGGTTTGTACGAGCAGTACTTC,CASSGQTSGGLYEQYF
few,NA,14,TRBJ2-7,TRBV28,TGTGCCAGCAGTTTCCCGGGACGGACCTACGAGCAGTACTTC,CASSFPGRTYEQYF
many,TRBD1,16,TRBJ1-4,TRBV2,TGTGCCAGCAGGAAACAGGGGACTACAACTAATGAAAAACTGTTTTTT,CASRKQGTTTNEKLFF
many,NA,17,TRBJ1-4,TRBV2,TGTGCCAGCAGTCGAGGCCCCATATTAAAAAAGGCTGAAAAACTGTTTTTT,CASSRGPILKKAEKLFF
many,TRBD1,14,TRBJ1-5,TRBV12-3/TRBV12-4,TGTGCCAGCAGCCTACAGGGGTGGTTCCAGCCCCAGCATTTT,CASSLQGWFQPQHF
many,NA,14,TRBJ2-7,TRBV27,TGTGCCAGCAGTTTACAGGGACGGATCTACGAGCAGTACTTC,CASSLQGRIYEQYF
many,TRBD1,17,TRBJ1-6,TRBV2,TGTGCCAGCAGCACCGGACAGGGTATTCTCTATAATTCACCCCTCCACTTT,CASSTGQGILYNSPLHF
many,TRBD1,13,TRBJ2-5,TRBV29-1,TGCAGCGCTACCCCCGGGACAGCAGAGACCCAGTACTTC,CSATPGTAETQYF
NA,NA,13,TRBJ1-2,TRBV29-1,TGCAGCGTTGGAGCAGGATCGAACTATGGCTACACCTTC,CSVGAGSNYGYTF
NA,TRBD1,15,TRBJ1-2,TRBV27,TGTGCCAGCAGTTTATCCCCGACAGGGAACTATGGCTACACCTTC,CASSLSPTGNYGYTF
many,NA,16,TRBJ2-1,TRBV28,TGTGCCAGCAGTTTATCAGGGACCCGCTCCTACAATGAGCAGTTCTTC,CASSLSGTRSYNEQFF
many,NA,16,TRBJ1-1,TRBV28,TGTGCCAGCAGGACAGCCCTGGGATGGGAGAACACTGAAGCTTTCTTT,CASRTALGWENTEAFF
many,NA,17,TRBJ2-1,TRBV7-2,TGTGCCAGCAGCTTATCTCCCTGGCAGGGCCCTTACAATGAGCAGTTCTTC,CASSLSPWQGPYNEQFF
many,NA,13,TRBJ1-5,TRBV3-1,TGTGCCAGCAGTCCAAGGGTCACTCAGCCCCAGCATTTT,CASSPRVTQPQHF
few,NA,13,TRBJ1-2,TRBV2,TGTGCCAGCAGTCTTCAACCGAACCATGGCTACACCTTC,CASSLQPNHGYTF
many,NA,12,TRBJ1-1,TRBV12-3/TRBV12-4,TGTGCCAGCAGTTTGTTCGCCTCTTCGGATTTCTTT,CASSLFASSDFF
many,NA,12,TRBJ2-5,TRBV29-1,TGCAGCGTTGAAGGCAGCGGAGAGACCCAGTACTTC,CSVEGSGETQYF
many,NA,15,TRBJ2-7,TRBV10-3,TGTGCCATCAGTGAGTCGACTCAGAAAGTCTACGAGCAGTACTTC,CAISESTQKVYEQYF